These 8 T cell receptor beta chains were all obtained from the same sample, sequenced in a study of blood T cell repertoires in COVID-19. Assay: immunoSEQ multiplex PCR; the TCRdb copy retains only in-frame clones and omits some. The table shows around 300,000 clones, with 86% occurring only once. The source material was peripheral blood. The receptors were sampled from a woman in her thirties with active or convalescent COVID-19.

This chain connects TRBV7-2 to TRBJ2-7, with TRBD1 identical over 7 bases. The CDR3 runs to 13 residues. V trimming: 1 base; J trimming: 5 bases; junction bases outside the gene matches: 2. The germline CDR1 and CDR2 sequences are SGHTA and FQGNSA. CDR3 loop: CASSLEGGHEQYF. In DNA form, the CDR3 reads TGTGCCAGCAGCTTAGAAGGGGGCCACGAGCAGTACTTC. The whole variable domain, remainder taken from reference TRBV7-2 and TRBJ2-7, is GAGVSQSPSNKVTEKGKDVELRCDPISGHTALYWYRQSLGQGLEFLIYFQGNSAPDKSGLPSDRFSAERTGGSVSTLTIQRTQQEDSAVYLCASSLEGGHEQYFGPGTRLTVT.

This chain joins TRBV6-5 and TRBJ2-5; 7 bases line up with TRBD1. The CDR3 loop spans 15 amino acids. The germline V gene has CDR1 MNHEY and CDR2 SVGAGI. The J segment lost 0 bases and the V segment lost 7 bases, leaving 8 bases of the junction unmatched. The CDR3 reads CASTRGGADQETQYF. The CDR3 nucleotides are TGTGCCAGCACCCGAGGGGGCGCGGACCAAGAGACCCAGTACTTC.

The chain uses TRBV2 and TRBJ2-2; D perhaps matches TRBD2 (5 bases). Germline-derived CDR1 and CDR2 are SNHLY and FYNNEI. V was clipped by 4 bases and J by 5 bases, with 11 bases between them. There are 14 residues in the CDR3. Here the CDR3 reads CASSAGVGTGELFF. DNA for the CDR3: TGTGCCAGCAGTGCCGGGGTAGGAACCGGGGAGCTGTTTTTT.

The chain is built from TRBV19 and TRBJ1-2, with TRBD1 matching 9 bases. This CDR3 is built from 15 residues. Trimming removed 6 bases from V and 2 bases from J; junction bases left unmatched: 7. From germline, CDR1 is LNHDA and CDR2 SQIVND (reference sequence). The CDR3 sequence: CASRPQQGANYGYTF. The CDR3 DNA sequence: TGTGCCAGTAGGCCCCAACAGGGGGCGAACTATGGCTACACCTTC.

The CDR3: CASSLGQNTEAFF. The CDR3 bases are TGTGCCAGCTCCCTGGGACAGAACACTGAAGCTTTCTTT. This chain connects TRBV18 to TRBJ1-1; D is perhaps TRBD1 (6 bases). Trimming took 6 bases from V and 1 from J, leaving 9 bases between them. Per the germline V gene, CDR1 is KGHSH and CDR2 is LQKENI. CDR3 length equals 13 residues.

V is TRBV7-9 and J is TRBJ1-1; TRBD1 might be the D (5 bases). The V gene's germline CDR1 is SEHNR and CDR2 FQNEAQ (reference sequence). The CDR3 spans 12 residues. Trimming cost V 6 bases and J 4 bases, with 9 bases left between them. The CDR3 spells CASRLRGTEAFF. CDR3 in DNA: TGTGCCAGCAGGTTAAGGGGCACTGAAGCTTTCTTT.

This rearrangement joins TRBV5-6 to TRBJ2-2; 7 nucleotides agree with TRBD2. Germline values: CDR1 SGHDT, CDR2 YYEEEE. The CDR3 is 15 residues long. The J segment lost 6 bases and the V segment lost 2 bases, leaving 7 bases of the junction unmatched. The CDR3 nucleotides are TGTGCCAGCAGCTTCAACGGGGGGTTACCCGGGGAGCTGTTTTTT. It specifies CASSFNGGLPGELFF.

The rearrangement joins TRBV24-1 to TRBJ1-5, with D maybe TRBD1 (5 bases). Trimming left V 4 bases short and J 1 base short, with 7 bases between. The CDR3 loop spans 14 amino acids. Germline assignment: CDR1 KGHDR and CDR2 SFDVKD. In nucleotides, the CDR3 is TGTGCCACCAGTGAGGGGCAGAGCAATCAGCCCCAGCATTTT. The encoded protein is CATSEGQSNQPQHF.